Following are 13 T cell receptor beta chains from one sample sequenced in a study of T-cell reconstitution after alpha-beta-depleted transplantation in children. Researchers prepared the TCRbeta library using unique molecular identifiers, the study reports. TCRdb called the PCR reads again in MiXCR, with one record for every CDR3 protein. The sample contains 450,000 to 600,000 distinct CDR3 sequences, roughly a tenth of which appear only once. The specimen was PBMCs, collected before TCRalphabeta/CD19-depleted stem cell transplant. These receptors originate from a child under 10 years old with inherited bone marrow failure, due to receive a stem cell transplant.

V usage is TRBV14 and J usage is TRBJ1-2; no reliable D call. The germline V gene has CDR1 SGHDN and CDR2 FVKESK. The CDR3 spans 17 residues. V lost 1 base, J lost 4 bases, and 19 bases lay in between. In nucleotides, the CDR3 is TGTGCCAGCAGCCAAGTTTGGGCAAGTTACCCACTCTATGGCTACACCTTC. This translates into CASSQVWASYPLYGYTF. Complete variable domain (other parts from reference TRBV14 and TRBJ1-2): EAGVTQFPSHSVIEKGQTVTLRCDPISGHDNLYWYRRVMGKEIKFLLHFVKESKQDESGMPNNRFLAERTGGTYSTLKVQPAELEDSGVYFCASSQVWASYPLYGYTFGSGTRLTVV.

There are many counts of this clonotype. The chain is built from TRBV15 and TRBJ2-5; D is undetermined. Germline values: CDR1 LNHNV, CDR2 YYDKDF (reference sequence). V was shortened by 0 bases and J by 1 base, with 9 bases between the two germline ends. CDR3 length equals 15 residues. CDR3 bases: TGTGCCACCAGCAGAGATCTCACAGCCCAAGAGACCCAGTACTTC. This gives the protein CATSRDLTAQETQYF.

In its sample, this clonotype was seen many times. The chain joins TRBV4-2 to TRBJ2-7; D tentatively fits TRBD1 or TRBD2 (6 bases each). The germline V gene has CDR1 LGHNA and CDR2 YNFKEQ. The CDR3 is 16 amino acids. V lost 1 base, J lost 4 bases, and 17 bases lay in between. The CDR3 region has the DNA TGTGCCAGCAGCCAAGGAGGAGCGGAGGGGGTTTACGAGCAGTACTTC. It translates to CASSQGGAEGVYEQYF.

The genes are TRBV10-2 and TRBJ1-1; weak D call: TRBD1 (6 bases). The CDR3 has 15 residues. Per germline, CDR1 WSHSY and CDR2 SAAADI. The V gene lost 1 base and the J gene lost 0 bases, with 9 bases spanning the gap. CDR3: CASSEFGGLNTEAFF. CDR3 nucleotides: TGCGCCAGCAGTGAGTTTGGGGGGCTGAACACTGAAGCTTTCTTT.

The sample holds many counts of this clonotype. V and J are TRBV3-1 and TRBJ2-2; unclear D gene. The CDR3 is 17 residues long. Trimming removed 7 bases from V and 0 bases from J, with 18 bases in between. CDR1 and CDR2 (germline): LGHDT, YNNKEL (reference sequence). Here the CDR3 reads CASKATWTDANTGELFF. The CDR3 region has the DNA TGTGCCAGCAAAGCCACTTGGACGGACGCGAACACCGGGGAGCTGTTTTTT.

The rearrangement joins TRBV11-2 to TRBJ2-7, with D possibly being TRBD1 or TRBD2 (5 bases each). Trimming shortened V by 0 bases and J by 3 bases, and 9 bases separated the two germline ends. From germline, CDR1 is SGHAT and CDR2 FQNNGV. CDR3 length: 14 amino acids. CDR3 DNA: TGTGCCAGCAGCTTAGACGGGGCCCTCTACGAGCAGTACTTC. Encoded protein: CASSLDGALYEQYF.

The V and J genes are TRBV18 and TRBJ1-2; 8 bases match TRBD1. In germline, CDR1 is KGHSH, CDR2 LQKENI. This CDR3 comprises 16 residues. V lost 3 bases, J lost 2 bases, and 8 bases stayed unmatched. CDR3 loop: CASSPLGTGENYGYTF. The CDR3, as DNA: TGTGCCAGCTCACCGCTGGGGACAGGCGAGAACTATGGCTACACCTTC.

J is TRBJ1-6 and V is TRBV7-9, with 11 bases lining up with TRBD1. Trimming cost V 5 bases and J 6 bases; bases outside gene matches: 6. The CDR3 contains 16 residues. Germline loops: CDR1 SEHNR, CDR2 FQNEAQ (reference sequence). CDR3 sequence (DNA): TGTGCCAGCAGCATACTCGGGACAGGGGGTAATTCACCCCTCCACTTT. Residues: CASSILGTGGNSPLHF. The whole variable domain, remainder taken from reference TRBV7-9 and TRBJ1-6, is DTGVSQNPRHKITKRGQNVTFRCDPISEHNRLYWYRQTLGQGPEFLTYFQNEAQLEKSRLLSDRFSAERPKGSFSTLEIQRTEQGDSAMYLCASSILGTGGNSPLHFGNGTRLTVT.

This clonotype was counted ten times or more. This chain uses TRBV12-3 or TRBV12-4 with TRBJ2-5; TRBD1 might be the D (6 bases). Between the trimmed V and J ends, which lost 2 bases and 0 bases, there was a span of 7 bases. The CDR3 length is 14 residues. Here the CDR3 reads CASSLNRDQETQYF. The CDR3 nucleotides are TGTGCCAGCAGTTTAAACAGGGACCAAGAGACCCAGTACTTC.

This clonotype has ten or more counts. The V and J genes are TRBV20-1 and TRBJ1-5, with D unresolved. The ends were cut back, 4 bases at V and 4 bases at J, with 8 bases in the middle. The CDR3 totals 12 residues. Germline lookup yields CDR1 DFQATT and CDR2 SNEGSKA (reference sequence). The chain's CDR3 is CSAIDTNQPQHF. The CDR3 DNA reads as TGCAGTGCTATCGACACAAATCAGCCCCAGCATTTT.

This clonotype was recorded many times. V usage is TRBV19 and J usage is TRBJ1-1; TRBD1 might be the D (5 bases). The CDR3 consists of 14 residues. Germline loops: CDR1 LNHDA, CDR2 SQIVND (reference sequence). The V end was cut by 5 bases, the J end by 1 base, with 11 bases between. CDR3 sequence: CASSSRATNTEAFF. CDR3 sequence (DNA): TGTGCCAGTAGTTCCAGGGCAACGAACACTGAAGCTTTCTTT. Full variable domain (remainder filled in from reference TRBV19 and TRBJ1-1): DGGITQSPKYLFRKEGQNVTLSCEQNLNHDAMYWYRQDPGQGLRLIYYSQIVNDFQKGDIAEGYSVSREKKESFPLTVTSAQKNPTAFYLCASSSRATNTEAFFGQGTRLTVV.

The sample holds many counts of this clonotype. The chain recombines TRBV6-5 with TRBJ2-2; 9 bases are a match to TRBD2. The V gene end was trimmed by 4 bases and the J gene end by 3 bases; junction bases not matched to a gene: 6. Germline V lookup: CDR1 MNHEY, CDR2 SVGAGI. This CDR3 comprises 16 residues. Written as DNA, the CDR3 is TGTGCCAGCAGTTTATTAAGGACTAGCGACACCGGGGAGCTGTTTTTT. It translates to CASSLLRTSDTGELFF.

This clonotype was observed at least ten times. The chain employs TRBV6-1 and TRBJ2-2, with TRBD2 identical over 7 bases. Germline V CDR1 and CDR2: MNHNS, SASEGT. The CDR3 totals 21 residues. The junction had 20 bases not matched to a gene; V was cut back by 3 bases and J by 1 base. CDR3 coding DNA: TGTGCCAGCAGTGAGACTTGGGGGAAAGGGCTAGCGGTTCTGAACACCGGGGAGCTGTTTTTT. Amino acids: CASSETWGKGLAVLNTGELFF.